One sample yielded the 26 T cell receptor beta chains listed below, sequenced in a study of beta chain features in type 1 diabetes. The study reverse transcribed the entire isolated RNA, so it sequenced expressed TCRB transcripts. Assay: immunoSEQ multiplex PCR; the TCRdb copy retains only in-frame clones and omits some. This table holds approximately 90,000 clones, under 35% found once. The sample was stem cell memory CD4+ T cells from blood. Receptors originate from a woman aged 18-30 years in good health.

The CDR3 bases are TGCGCCAGCAGCCAACCTAGACTAGCGGAACCCCGTTCCTACAATGAGCAGTTCTTC. It specifies CASSQPRLAEPRSYNEQFF. V and J are TRBV4-1 and TRBJ2-1; 9 bases line up with TRBD2. This CDR3 has 19 residues. The germline gives CDR1 MGHRA, CDR2 YSYEKL. Losses at the gene ends were 2 bases for V and 1 base for J; bases not matched to a gene: 12.

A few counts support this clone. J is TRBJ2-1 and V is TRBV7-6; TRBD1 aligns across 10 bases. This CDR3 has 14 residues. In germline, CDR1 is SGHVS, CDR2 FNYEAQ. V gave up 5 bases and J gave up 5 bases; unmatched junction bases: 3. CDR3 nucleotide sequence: TGTGCCAGCAGCCGGACAGGGGGGAACAATGAGCAGTTCTTC. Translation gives CASSRTGGNNEQFF.

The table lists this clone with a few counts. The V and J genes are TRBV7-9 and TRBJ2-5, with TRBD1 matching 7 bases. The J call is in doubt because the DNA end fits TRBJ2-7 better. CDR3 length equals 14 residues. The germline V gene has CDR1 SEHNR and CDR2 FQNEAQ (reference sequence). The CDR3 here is CASSLDRGPYEQYF. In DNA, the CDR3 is TGTGCCAGCAGCTTAGACAGGGGCCCTTACGAGCAGTACTTC.

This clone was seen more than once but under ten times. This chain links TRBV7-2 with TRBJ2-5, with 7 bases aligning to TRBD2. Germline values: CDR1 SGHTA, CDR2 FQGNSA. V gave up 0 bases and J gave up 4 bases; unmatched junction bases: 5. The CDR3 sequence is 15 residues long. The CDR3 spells CASSLAAGVAETQYF. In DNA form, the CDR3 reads TGTGCCAGCAGCTTAGCGGCGGGGGTTGCAGAGACCCAGTACTTC. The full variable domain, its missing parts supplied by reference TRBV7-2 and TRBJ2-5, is GAGVSQSPSNKVTEKGKDVELRCDPISGHTALYWYRQSLGQGLEFLIYFQGNSAPDKSGLPSDRFSAERTGGSVSTLTIQRTQQEDSAVYLCASSLAAGVAETQYFGPGTRLLVL.

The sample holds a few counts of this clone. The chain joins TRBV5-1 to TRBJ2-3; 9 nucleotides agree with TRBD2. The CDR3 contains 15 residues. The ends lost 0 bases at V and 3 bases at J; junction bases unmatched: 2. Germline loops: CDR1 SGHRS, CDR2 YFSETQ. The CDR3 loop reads CASSLGSGGTDTQYF. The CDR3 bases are TGCGCCAGCAGCTTGGGAAGCGGGGGGACAGATACGCAGTATTTT.

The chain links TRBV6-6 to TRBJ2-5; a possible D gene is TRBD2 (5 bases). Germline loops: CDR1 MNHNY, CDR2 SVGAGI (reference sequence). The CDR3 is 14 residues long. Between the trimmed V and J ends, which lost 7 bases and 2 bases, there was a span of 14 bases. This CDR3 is CASNKDGVQETQYF. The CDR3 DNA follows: TGTGCCAGCAATAAGGACGGGGTACAAGAGACCCAGTACTTC.

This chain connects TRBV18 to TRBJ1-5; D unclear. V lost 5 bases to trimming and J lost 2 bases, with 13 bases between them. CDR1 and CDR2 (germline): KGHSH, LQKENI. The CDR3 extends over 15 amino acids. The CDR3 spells CASSVEGVGNQPQHF. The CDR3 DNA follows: TGTGCCAGCTCAGTCGAGGGAGTCGGCAATCAGCCCCAGCATTTT.

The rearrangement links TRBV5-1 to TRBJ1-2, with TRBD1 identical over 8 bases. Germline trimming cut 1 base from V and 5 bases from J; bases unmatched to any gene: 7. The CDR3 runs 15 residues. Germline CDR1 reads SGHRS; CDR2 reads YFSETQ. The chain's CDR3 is CASSLQQGDPYGYTF. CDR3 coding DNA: TGCGCCAGCAGCTTGCAACAGGGGGATCCGTATGGCTACACCTTC.

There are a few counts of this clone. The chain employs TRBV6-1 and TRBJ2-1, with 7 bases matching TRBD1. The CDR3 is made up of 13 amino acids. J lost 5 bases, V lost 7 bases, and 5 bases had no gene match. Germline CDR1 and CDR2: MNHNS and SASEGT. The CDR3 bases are TGTGCCAGCACGCTACAGGGGAACAATGAGCAGTTCTTC. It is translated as CASTLQGNNEQFF.

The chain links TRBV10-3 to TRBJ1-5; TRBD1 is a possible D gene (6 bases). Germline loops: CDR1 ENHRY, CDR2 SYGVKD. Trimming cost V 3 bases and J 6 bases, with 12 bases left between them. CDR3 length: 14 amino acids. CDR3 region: CAISDLDRSQPQHF. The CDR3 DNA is TGTGCCATCAGTGACTTAGACAGGAGTCAGCCCCAGCATTTT.

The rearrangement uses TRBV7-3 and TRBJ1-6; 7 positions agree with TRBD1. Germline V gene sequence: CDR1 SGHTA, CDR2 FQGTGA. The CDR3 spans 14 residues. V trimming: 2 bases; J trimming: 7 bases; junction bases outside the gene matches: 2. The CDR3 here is CASSLGTANSPLHF. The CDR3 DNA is TGTGCCAGCAGCTTAGGGACAGCCAATTCACCCCTCCACTTT.

The CDR3 here is CASSPGQGSSSENTIYF. As DNA, the CDR3 is TGTGCCAGCAGCCCGGGACAGGGTTCATCATCCGAAAACACCATATATTTT. The chain couples TRBV7-3 to TRBJ1-3; 9 nucleotides match TRBD1. The CDR3 totals 17 residues. V lost 5 bases, J lost 6 bases, and 14 bases stayed unmatched. Germline CDR1 and CDR2: SGHTA and FQGTGA.

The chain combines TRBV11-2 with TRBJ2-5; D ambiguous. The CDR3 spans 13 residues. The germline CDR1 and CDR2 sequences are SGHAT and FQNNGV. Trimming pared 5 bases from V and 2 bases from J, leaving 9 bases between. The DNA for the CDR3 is TGTGCCAGCAGCACCTCCGGGCAAGAGACCCAGTACTTC. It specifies CASSTSGQETQYF.

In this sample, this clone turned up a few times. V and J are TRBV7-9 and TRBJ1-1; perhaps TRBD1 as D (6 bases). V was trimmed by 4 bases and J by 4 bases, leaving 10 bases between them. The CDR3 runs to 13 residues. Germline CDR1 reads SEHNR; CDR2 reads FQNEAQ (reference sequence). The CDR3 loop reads CASSSKGGTEAFF. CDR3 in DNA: TGTGCCAGCAGCTCTAAAGGGGGCACTGAAGCTTTCTTT.

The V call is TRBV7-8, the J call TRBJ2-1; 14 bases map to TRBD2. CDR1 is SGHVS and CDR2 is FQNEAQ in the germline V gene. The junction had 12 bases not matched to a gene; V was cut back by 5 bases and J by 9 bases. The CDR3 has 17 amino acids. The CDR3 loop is CASSPPGTSGSGGEQFF. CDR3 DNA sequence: TGTGCCAGCAGCCCCCCCGGGACTAGCGGGAGCGGGGGTGAGCAGTTCTTC.

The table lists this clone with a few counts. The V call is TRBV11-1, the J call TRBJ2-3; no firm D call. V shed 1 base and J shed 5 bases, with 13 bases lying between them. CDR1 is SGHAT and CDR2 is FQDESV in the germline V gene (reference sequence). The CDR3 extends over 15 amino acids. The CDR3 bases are TGTGCCAGCAGCTTAGTATCACCCGCGCGAGATACGCAGTATTTT. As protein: CASSLVSPARDTQYF.

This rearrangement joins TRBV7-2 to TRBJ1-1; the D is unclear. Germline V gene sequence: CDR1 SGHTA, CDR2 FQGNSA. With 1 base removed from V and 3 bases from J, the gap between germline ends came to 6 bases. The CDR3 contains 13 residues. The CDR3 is CASSLGPDTEAFF. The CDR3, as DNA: TGTGCCAGCAGCTTAGGGCCAGACACTGAAGCTTTCTTT.

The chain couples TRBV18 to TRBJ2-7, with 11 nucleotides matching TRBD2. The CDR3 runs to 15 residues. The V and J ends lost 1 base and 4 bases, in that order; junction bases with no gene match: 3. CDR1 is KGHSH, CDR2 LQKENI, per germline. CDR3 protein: CASSPLAGGPYEQYF. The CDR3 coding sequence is TGTGCCAGCTCACCACTAGCGGGAGGGCCTTACGAGCAGTACTTC. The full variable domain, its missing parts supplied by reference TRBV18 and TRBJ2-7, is NAGVMQNPRHLVRRRGQEARLRCSPMKGHSHVYWYRQLPEEGLKFMVYLQKENIIDESGMPKERFSAEFPKEGPSILRIQQVVRGDSAAYFCASSPLAGGPYEQYFGPGTRLTVT.

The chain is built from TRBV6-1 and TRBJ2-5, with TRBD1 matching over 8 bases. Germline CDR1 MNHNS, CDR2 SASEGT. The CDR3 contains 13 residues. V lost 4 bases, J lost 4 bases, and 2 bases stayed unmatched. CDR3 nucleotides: TGTGCCAGCAGTGGACAGGGGTTAGAGACCCAGTACTTC. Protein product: CASSGQGLETQYF.

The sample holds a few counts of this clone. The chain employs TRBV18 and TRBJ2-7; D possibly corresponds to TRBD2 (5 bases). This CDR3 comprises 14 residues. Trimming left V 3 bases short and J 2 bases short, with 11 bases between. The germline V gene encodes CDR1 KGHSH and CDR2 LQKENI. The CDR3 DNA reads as TGTGCCAGCTCACCCTCGACCGGGACCTACGAGCAGTACTTC. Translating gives CASSPSTGTYEQYF.

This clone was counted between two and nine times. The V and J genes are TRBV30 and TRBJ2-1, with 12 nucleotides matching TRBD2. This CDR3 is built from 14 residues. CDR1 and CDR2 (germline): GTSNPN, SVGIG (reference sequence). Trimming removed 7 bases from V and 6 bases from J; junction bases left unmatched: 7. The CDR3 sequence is CAYQRTSGVNEQFF. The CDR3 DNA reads TGTGCCTACCAAAGGACTAGCGGGGTCAATGAGCAGTTCTTC.

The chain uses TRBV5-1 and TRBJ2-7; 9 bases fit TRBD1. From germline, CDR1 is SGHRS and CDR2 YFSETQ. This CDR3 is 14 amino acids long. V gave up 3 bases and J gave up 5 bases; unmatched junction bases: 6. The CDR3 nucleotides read TGCGCCAGCAGCTATGACAGGGGGTCTGACGAGCAGTACTTC. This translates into CASSYDRGSDEQYF.

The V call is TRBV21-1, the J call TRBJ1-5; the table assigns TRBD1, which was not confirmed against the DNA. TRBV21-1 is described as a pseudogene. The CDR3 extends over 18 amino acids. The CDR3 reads CASSPRSDRGCRNQPQHF. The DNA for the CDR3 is TGTGCCAGCAGCCCTCGTTCGGACAGGGGATGTCGCAATCAGCCCCAGCATTTT.

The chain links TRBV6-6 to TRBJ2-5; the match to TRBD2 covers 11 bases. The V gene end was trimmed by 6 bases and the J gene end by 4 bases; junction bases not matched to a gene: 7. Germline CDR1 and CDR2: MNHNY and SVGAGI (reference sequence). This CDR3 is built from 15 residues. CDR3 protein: CASSLAGGGGETQYF. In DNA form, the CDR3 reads TGTGCCAGCAGCTTAGCGGGGGGGGGAGGAGAGACCCAGTACTTC.

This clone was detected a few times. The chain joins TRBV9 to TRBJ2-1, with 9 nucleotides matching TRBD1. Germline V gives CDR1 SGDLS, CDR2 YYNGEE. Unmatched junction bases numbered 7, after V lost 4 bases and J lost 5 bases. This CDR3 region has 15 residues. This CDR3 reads CASSRTGDSNNEQFF. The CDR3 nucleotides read TGTGCCAGCAGCCGGACAGGGGACTCTAACAATGAGCAGTTCTTC. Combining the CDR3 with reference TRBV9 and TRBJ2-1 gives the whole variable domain DSGVTQTPKHLITATGQRVTLRCSPRSGDLSVYWYQQSLDQGLQFLIQYYNGEERAKGNILERFSAQQFPDLHSELNLSSLELGDSALYFCASSRTGDSNNEQFFGPGTRLTVL.

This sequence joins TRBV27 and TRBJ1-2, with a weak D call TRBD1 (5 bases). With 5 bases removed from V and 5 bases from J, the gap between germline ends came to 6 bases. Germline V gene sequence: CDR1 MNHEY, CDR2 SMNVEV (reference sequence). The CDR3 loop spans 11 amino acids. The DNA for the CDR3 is TGTGCCAGCAGTGACAGATATGGCTACACCTTC. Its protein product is CASSDRYGYTF.